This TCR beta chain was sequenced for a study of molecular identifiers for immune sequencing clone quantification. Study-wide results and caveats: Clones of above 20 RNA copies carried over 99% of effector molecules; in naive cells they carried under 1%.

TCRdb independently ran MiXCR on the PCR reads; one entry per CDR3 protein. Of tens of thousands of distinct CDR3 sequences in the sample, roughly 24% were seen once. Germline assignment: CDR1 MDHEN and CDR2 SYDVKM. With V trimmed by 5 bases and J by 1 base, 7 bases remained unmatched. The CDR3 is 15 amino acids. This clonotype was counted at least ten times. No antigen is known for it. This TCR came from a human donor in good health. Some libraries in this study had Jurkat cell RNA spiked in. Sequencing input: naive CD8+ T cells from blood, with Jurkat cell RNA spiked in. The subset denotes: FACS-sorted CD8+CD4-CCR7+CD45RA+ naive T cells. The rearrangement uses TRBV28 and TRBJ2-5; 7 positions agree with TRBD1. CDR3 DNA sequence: TGTGCCAGCAGTGGGGGACAGCAACCCCAAGAGACCCAGTACTTC. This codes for CASSGGQQPQETQYF.